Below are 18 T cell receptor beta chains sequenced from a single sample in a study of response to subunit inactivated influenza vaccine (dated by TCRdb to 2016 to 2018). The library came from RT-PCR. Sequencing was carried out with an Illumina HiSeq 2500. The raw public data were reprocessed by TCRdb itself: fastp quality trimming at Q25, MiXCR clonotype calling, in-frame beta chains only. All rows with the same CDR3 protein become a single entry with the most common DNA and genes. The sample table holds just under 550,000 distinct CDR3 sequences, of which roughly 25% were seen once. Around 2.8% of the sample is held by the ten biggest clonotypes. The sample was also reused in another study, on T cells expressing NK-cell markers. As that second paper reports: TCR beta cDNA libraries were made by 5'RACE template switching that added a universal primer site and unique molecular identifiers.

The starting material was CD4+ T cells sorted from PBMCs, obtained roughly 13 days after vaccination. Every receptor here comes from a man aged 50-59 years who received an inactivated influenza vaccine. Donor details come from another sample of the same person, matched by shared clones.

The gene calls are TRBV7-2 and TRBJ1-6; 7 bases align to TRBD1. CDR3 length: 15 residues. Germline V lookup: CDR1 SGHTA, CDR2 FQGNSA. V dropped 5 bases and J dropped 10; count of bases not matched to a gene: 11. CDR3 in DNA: TGTGCCAGCAGCCGACAGGGACAAGTAGGATCACCCCTCCACTTT. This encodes CASSRQGQVGSPLHF.

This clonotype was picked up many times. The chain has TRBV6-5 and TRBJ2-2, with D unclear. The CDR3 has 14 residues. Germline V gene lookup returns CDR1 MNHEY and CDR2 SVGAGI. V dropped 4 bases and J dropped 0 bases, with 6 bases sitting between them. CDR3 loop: CASSSPANTGELFF. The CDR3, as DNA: TGTGCCAGCAGTTCGCCAGCGAACACCGGGGAGCTGTTTTTT.

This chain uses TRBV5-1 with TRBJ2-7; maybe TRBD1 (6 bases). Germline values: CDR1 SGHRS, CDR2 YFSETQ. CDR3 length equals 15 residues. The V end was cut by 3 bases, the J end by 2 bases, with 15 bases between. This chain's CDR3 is CASSSSGGTTYEQYF. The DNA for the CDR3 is TGCGCCAGCAGCTCGTCTGGGGGCACGACCTACGAGCAGTACTTC.

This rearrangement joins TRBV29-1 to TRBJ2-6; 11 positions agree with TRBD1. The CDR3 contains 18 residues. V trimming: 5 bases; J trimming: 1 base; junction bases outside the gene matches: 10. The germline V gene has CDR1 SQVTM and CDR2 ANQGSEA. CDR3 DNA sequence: TGCAGCGTTCAACGCGCCGGGACAGGGGGTTCTGGGGCCAACGTCCTGACTTTC. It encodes CSVQRAGTGGSGANVLTF.

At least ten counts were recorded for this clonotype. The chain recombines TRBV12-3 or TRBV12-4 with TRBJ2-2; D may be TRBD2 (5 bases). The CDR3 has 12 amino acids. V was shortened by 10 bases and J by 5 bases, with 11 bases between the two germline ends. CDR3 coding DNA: TGTGCCACTTCGAGAGGGACCGGGGAGCTGTTTTTT. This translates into CATSRGTGELFF.

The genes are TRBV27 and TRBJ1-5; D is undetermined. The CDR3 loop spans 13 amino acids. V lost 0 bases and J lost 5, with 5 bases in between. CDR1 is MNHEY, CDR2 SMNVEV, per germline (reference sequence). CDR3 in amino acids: CASSLSMDQPQHF. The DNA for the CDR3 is TGTGCCAGCAGTTTATCAATGGATCAGCCCCAGCATTTT.

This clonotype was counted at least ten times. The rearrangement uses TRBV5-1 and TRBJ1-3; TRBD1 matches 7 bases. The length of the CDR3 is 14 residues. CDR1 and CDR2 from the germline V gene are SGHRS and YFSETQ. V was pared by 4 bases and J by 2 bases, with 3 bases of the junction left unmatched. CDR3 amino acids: CASSPGTAGNTIYF. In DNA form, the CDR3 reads TGCGCCAGCAGCCCCGGGACAGCTGGAAACACCATATATTTT.

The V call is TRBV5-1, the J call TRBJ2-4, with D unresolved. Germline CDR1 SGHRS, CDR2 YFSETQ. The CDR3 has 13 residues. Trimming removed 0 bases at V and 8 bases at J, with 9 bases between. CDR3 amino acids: CASSLVGLDIQYF. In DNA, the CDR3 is TGCGCCAGCAGCTTGGTTGGGTTGGACATTCAGTACTTC.

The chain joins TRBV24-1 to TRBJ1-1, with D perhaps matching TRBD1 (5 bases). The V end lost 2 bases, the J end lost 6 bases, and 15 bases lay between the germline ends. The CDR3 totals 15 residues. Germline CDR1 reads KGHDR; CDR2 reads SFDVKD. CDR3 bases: TGTGCCACCAGTGATTCCGGGACTTTGGAACCTGAAGCTTTCTTT. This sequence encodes CATSDSGTLEPEAFF.

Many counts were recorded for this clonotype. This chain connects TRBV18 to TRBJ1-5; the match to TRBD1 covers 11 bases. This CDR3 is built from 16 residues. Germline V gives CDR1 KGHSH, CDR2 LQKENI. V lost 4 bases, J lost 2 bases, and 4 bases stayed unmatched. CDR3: CASSRTGQGGNQPQHF. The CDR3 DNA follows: TGTGCCAGCTCACGGACGGGACAGGGGGGCAATCAGCCCCAGCATTTT. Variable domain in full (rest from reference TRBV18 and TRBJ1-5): NAGVMQNPRHLVRRRGQEARLRCSPMKGHSHVYWYRQLPEEGLKFMVYLQKENIIDESGMPKERFSAEFPKEGPSILRIQQVVRGDSAAYFCASSRTGQGGNQPQHFGDGTRLSIL.

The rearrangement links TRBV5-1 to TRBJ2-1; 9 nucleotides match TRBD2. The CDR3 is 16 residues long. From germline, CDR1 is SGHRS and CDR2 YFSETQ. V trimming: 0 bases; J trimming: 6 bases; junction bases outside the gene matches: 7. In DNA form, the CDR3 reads TGCGCCAGCAGCTTGGCCCCTAGCGGGGCCAGCAATGAGCAGTTCTTC. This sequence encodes CASSLAPSGASNEQFF.

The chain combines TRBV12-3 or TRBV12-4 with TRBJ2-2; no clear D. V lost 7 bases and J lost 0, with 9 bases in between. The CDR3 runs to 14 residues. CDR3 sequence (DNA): TGTGCCAGCAAAGTGACCTCGAACACCGGGGAGCTGTTTTTT. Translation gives CASKVTSNTGELFF.

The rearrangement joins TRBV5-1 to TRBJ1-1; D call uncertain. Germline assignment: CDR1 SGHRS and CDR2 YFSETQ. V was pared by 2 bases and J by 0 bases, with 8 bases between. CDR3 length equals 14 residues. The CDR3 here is CASSLRVLNTEAFF. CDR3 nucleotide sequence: TGCGCCAGCAGCTTAAGGGTATTGAACACTGAAGCTTTCTTT.

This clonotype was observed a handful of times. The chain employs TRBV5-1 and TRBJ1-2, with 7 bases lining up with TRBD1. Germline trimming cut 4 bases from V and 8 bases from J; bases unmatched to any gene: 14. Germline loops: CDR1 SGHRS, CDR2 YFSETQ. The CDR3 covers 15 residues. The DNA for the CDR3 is TGCGCCAGCAGCCCACGACAGGGTATGGTTGGGGGCTACACCTTC. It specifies CASSPRQGMVGGYTF.

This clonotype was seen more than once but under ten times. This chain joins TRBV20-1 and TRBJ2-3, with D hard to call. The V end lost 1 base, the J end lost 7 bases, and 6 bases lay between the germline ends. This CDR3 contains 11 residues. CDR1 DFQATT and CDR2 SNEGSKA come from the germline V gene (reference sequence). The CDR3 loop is CSARVDHTQYF. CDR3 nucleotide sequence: TGCAGTGCTAGAGTAGACCATACGCAGTATTTT.

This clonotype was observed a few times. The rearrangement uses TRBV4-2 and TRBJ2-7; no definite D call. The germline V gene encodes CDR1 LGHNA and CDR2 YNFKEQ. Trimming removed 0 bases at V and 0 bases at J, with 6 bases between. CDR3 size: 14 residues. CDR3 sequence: CASSQERFSYEQYF. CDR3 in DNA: TGTGCCAGCAGCCAAGAGCGGTTCTCCTACGAGCAGTACTTC.

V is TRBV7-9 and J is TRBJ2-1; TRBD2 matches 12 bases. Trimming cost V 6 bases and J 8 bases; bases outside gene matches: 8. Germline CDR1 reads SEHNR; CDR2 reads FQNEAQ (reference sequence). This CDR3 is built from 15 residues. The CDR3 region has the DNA TGTGCCAGCAGAAAGGCTAGCGGGGGGGCCTATGAGCAGTTCTTC. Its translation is CASRKASGGAYEQFF.

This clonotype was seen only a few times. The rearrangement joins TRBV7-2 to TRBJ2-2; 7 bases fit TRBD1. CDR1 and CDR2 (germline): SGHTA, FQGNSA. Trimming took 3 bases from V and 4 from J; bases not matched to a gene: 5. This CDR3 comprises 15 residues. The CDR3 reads CASSLTTGRTGELFF. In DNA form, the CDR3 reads TGTGCCAGCAGCTTGACGACAGGGCGCACCGGGGAGCTGTTTTTT.